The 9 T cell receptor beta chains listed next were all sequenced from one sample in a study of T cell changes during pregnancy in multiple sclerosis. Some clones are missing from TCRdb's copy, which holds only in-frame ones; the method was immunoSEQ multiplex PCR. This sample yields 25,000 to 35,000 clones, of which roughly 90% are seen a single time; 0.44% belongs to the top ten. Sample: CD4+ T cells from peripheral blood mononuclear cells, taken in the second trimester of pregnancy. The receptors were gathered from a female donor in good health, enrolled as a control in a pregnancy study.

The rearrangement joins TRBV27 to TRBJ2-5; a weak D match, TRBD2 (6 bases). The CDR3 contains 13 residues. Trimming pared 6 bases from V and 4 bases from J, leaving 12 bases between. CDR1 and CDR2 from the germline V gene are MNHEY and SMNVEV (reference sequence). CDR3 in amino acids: CASSPRGGETQYF. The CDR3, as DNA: TGTGCCAGCAGCCCGAGGGGAGGAGAGACCCAGTACTTC.

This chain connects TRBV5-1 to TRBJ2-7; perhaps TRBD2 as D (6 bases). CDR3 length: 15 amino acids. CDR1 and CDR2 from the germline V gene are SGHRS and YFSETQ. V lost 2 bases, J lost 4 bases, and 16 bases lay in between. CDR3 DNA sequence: TGCGCCAGCAGCTTTGGGGGGTCGGGGATTTACGAGCAGTACTTC. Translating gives CASSFGGSGIYEQYF.

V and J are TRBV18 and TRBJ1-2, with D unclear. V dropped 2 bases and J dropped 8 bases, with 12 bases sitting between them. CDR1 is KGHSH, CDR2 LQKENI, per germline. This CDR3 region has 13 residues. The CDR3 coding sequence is TGTGCCAGCTCACCAATTCCGGGAACCGGCTACACCTTC. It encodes CASSPIPGTGYTF. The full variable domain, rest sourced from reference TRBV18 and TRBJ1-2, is NAGVMQNPRHLVRRRGQEARLRCSPMKGHSHVYWYRQLPEEGLKFMVYLQKENIIDESGMPKERFSAEFPKEGPSILRIQQVVRGDSAAYFCASSPIPGTGYTFGSGTRLTVV.

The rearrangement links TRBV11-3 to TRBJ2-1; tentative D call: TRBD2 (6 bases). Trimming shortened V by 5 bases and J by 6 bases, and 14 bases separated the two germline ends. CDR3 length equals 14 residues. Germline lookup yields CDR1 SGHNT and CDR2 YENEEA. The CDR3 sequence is CASSGGIILNEQFF. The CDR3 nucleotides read TGTGCCAGCAGCGGAGGGATAATACTCAATGAGCAGTTCTTC.

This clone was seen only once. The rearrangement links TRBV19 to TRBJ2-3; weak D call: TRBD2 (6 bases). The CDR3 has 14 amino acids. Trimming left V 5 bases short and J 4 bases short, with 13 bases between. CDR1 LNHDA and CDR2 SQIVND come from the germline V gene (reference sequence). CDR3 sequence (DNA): TGTGCCAGTAGTTGGGGCAGGGAGGCAGATACGCAGTATTTT. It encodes CASSWGREADTQYF.

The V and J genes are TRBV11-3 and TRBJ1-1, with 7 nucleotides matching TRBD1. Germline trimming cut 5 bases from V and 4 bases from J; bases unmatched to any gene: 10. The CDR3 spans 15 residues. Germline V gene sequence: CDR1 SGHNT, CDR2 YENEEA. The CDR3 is CASSRDRAVGTEAFF. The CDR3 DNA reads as TGTGCCAGCAGCCGAGACAGGGCTGTAGGCACTGAAGCTTTCTTT.

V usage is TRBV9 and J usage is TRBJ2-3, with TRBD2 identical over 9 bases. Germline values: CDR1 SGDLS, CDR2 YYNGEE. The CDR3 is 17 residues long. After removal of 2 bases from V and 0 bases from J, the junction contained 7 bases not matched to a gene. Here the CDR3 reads CASSVTSGGTSTDTQYF. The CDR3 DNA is TGTGCCAGCAGCGTCACCAGCGGGGGGACTAGCACAGATACGCAGTATTTT.

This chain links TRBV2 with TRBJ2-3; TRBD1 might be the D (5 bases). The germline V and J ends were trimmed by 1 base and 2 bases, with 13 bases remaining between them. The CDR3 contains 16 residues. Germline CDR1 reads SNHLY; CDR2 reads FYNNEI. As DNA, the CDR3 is TGTGCCAGCAGTGAAGAAGGGGCTTTCTACACAGATACGCAGTATTTT. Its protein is CASSEEGAFYTDTQYF.

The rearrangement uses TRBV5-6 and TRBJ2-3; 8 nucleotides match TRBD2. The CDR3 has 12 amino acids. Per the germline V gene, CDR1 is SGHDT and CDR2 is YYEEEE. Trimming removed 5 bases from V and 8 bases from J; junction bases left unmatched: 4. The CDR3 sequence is CASRTGGGTQYF. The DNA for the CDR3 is TGTGCCAGCAGAACGGGGGGGGGTACGCAGTATTTT.